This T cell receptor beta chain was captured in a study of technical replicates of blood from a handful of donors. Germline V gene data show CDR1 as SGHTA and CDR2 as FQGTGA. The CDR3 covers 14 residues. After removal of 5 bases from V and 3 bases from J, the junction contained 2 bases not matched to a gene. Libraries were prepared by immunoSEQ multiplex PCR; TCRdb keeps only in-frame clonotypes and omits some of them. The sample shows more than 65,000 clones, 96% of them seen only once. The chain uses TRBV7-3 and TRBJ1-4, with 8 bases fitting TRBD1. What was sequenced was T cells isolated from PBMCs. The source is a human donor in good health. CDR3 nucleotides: TGTGCCAGCAGCCTGGACAGGGCTAATGAAAAACTGTTTTTT. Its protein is CASSLDRANEKLFF.